The sequence of this T cell receptor (beta chain) was determined in a study of Graves' ophthalmopathy and Graves' hyperthyroidism (dated by TCRdb to the late 2010s). Study-wide context: Peripheral blood was collected at initial diagnosis, before any treatment. To explore V-J signatures that separate ophthalmopathy from hyperthyroidism, a discovery set of 95 to 100 patients was enrolled, consisting of about 41 with ophthalmopathy and some 59 with stable hyperthyroidism. After sampling, hyperthyroidism patients received methimazole starting at 30 mg daily, and ophthalmopathy patients received high-dose intravenous methylprednisolone. To tell Graves' ophthalmopathy apart from Graves' hyperthyroidism, and to predict which patients would progress to ophthalmopathy, the study relied on TCR beta repertoire signatures. In several hyperthyroidism patients, the T-cell repertoire of thyroid tissue was compared with the T-cell repertoire of blood. In total, approximately 140 blood samples were TCR-sequenced: roughly 45 ophthalmopathy, about 75 hyperthyroidism and some 17 hyperthyroidism-to-ophthalmopathy patients. An independent validation cohort comprised roughly 20 hyperthyroidism patients and some 16 patients who later progressed from hyperthyroidism to ophthalmopathy. The research as a whole found: In validation, the model predicted ophthalmopathy progression with 70.59% sensitivity and approximately 72% specificity; about a dozen predicted patients were CT-confirmed with GO in a median of roughly 6.8 months. Ophthalmopathy was separated from stable hyperthyroidism by the 13-signature model with more than 85% sensitivity and less than 82% specificity in cross-validation and with 80%/75% in the test set. No statistical method was used to predetermine the sample size, and group allocation was not hidden from the investigators. Most of the expanded thyroid clonotypes with a frequency above 0.001 were also detected in blood, and it was suggested that the thyroid immune response may be reflected by blood repertoires.

A remark on this clonotype: What this receptor recognizes is not known. Base qualities are not recorded, but no much larger clone differs from it by a single base.

TCR beta CDR3 regions were amplified from RNA transcripts for repertoire sequencing. The first round of RT-PCR was done with HTBI primers and the Qiagen OneStep RT-PCR kit, and was followed by a second round of multiplex PCR, then size selection and purification. Sequencing of the libraries was carried out on an Illumina HiSeq2000 in paired-end mode with 100 bp reads. The study's own analysis went as follows. SOAPnuke was used to process the reads, removing any read that contained adapters or uncalled bases, had a mean Phred below 15, or lacked an exact match to the constant primer or identifier. COPE v1.2.5 was used to merge the high-quality paired reads. Clonotypes were defined as unique nucleotide sequences and were aligned to IMGT TRB V, D and J references using MiTCR v1.1. The analysis was limited to V-J combinations with a frequency above 0.0001, which together covered roughly 99% of the repertoires. A TCR clonal expansion and chaos score per V-J combination was defined as the ratio of F50 clonal expansion to chaos observed in the TCRdist matrix. Features were reduced by Welch's t-statistics and random forest to about a dozen V-J combinations, which fed a naive Bayes classifier. The similarity between thyroid and blood repertoires was quantified using the Morisita-Horn index. TCRdb trimmed public reads at Q25 via fastp, called clones via MiXCR and kept in-frame beta chains. One record per CDR3 amino acid sequence lists the most common genes and DNA. TCRdb's processing, not the authors' own work, is the source of the V and J calls. This sample is represented by almost 750,000 distinct CDR3 sequences; 35% to 50% of them were singletons. Approximately 43% of the sample is held by the ten biggest clonotypes.

The CDR3 covers 11 residues, taking in both the cysteine and the phenylalanine. CDR3 DNA only is kept here, 33 bases in frame from base 1. CDR1 SGHTA and CDR2 FQGNSA are derived from the germline V gene. V was cut back by 0 bases and J by 8 bases, leaving a gap of 4 bases between them. The ophthalmopathy patients had moderately to severely active disease, with a Clinical Activity Score of 3 or higher, a NOSPECS grade of 4 or higher, and a disease duration of less than 3 months. Patients with other autoimmune diseases, uncontrolled infections, pregnancy or lactation were excluded. Diagnosis relied on clinical symptoms, serum thyroxine, TRAb, thyroid ultrasound and orbital computed tomography. Using Ficoll-Paque density gradient centrifugation, PBMCs were isolated from 10 ml of fresh peripheral blood. Trizol reagent was used to extract the total RNA, and its quality was then checked on an Agilent 2100 Bioanalyzer.

The sample was peripheral blood. The V gene is TRBV7-2 and the J gene is TRBJ1-2, with the D gene not confidently named. This receptor was obtained from an adult man with Graves' ophthalmopathy. The CDR3 reads CASSLARGYTF. The nucleotide sequence reads as follows: TGTGCCAGCAGCTTAGCCCGCGGCTACACCTTC.